Here is one T cell receptor beta chain with its context. This entry is derived from a study of cytomegalovirus exposure and HLA in healthy donors. Primers: 60 Vbeta forward and 13 Jbeta reverse. Assay: immunoSEQ multiplex PCR; the TCRdb copy retains only in-frame clones and omits some. This table holds 100,000 to 150,000 clones, about 74% found once. The germline V gene has CDR1 SGDLS and CDR2 YYNGEE. The CDR3 extends over 15 amino acids. With 3 bases removed from V and 6 bases from J, the gap between germline ends came to 13 bases. The sequence was obtained from a male donor in good health and CMV-seronegative. The rearrangement uses TRBV9 and TRBJ2-6; unclear D gene. The sequencing sample was made of PBMCs. The CDR3 here is CASSGGPLSANVLTF. CDR3 DNA: TGTGCCAGCAGCGGCGGCCCCCTCTCGGCCAACGTCCTGACTTTC.